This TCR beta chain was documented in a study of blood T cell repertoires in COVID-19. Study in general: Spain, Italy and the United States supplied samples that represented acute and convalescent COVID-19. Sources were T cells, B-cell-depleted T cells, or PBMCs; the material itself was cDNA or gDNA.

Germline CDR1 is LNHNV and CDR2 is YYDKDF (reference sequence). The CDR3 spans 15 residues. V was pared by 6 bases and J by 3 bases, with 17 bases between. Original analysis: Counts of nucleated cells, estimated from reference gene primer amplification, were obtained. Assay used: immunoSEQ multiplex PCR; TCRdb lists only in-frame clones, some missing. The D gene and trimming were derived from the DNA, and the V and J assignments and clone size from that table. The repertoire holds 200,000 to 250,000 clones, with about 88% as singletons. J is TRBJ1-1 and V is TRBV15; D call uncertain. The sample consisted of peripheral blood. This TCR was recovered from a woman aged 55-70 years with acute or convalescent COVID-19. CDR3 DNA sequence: TGTGCCACCAGAAGCCCCGGGATTCGGTACACTGAAGCTTTCTTT. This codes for CATRSPGIRYTEAFF.